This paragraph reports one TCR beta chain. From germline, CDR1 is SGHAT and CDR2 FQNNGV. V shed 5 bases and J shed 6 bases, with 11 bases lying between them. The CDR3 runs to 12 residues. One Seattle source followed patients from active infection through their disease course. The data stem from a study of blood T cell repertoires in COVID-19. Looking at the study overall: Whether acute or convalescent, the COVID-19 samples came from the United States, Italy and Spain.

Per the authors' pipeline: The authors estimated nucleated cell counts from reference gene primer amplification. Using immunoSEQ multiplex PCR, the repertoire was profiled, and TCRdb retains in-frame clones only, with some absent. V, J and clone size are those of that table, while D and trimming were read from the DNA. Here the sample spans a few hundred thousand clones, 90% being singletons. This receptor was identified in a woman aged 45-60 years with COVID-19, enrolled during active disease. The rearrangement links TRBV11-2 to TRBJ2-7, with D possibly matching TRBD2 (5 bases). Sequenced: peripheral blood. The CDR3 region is CASSTLRGEQYF. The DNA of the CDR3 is TGTGCCAGCAGCACCCTTCGGGGCGAGCAGTACTTC.